These T cell receptor beta chains were read from a single sample in a study of blood T cell repertoires in COVID-19. Profiled with immunoSEQ multiplex PCR; TCRdb holds only in-frame clones, not every one. The top ten clones hold 2.5% to 3.5% of a sample with roughly 280,000 clones, about 88% of them seen once. The sample taken for sequencing was PBMCs or T cells enriched from blood (not recorded which). The source of these receptors is a woman aged 45-60 years who had recovered from COVID-19. Both conserved end residues are part of each CDR3. D genes are given only for firm matches. Where a row states a size, it is once, few, many or the class of an expanded clone; other rows omit it.

V: TRBV28
D: .
J: TRBJ1-1
size: .
DNA: TGTGCCAGCAGTCTAAGACAGGCTGAAGCTTTCTTT
CDR3: CASSLRQAEAFF

V: TRBV10-3
D: .
J: TRBJ1-5
size: once
DNA: TGTGCCATCAGTGACGGACAGTATAGCAATCAGCCCCAGCATTTT
CDR3: CAISDGQYSNQPQHF

V: TRBV19
D: TRBD1
J: TRBJ1-5
size: .
DNA: TGTGCCAGTTGGGCGGGGACAGGGCCCCAGCCCCAGCATTTT
CDR3: CASWAGTGPQPQHF

V: TRBV7-9
D: TRBD1
J: TRBJ1-2
size: .
DNA: TGTGCCAGCAGTAAGGGACAGGCTGAAGGTGGCTACACCTTC
CDR3: CASSKGQAEGGYTF

V: TRBV4-3
D: .
J: TRBJ1-6
size: .
DNA: TGCGCCAGCAGCCAAGATCTAGTGTCCCCACGATATAATTCACCCCTCCACTTT
CDR3: CASSQDLVSPRYNSPLHF

V: TRBV19
D: .
J: TRBJ2-1
size: once
DNA: TGTGCCAGTAGTATCGGGGACGGGGGATTTAATGAGCAGTTCTTC
CDR3: CASSIGDGGFNEQFF

V: TRBV5-8
D: TRBD1
J: TRBJ1-1
size: .
DNA: TGTGCCAGCAGCGCCGGGACAGACGTTAACACTGAAGCTTTCTTT
CDR3: CASSAGTDVNTEAFF

V: TRBV19
D: TRBD2
J: TRBJ2-2
size: .
DNA: TGTGCCAGTCGGGAGGAGGCCCCCGCCACCGGGGAGCTGTTTTTT
CDR3: CASREEAPATGELFF

V: TRBV20-1
D: TRBD2
J: TRBJ2-2
size: .
DNA: TGCAGTGCTAGTGGCCTTACGGGGGGCACCGGGGAGCTGTTTTTT
CDR3: CSASGLTGGTGELFF

V: TRBV6-5
D: TRBD1
J: TRBJ1-6
size: once
DNA: TGTGCCAGCAGCAGGGACAGGGTCGATAATTCACCCCTCCACTTT
CDR3: CASSRDRVDNSPLHF

V: TRBV11-2
D: .
J: TRBJ1-6
size: .
DNA: TGTGCCAGCAGCCCTACCCCAACGGGGGGCTCTAATTCACCCCTCCACTTT
CDR3: CASSPTPTGGSNSPLHF

V: TRBV7-9
D: TRBD2
J: TRBJ2-2
size: .
DNA: TGTGCCAGCAGTCGTAGCGGGAAAAACACCGGGGAGCTGTTTTTT
CDR3: CASSRSGKNTGELFF

V: TRBV6-5
D: .
J: TRBJ1-2
size: .
DNA: TGTGCCAGCAGTTCAGAGACAGTAAACTATGGCTACACCTTC
CDR3: CASSSETVNYGYTF

V: TRBV24-1
D: .
J: TRBJ1-4
size: .
DNA: TGTGCCACCAGTGATCGGTCGGAGGCTAATGAAAAACTGTTTTTT
CDR3: CATSDRSEANEKLFF

V: TRBV6-2/TRBV6-3
D: .
J: TRBJ2-2
size: .
DNA: TGTGCCAGCAGTTATTTTGGGGGCGCGAACACCGGGGAGCTGTTTTTT
CDR3: CASSYFGGANTGELFF

V: TRBV11-2
D: .
J: TRBJ2-7
size: .
DNA: TGTGCCAGCAGCTTAGGTAGAGAGTACGAGCAGTACTTC
CDR3: CASSLGREYEQYF

V: TRBV6-1
D: .
J: TRBJ1-5
size: .
DNA: TGTGCCAGCAGTGACAGGGGCCTGAAAAATCAGCCCCAGCATTTT
CDR3: CASSDRGLKNQPQHF

V: TRBV11-2
D: .
J: TRBJ1-2
size: once
DNA: TGTGCCAGCAGCCTGGGGGCGGGCGACTACACCTTC
CDR3: CASSLGAGDYTF